These 9 T cell receptor beta chains originate from one sample sequenced in a study of lymphopenia after photon versus proton radiotherapy. Sequenced by immunoSEQ multiplex PCR; TCRdb stores in-frame clones only, minus some. The top ten clones hold about 1.3% of a sample with about 83,000 clones, 83% of them seen once. The specimen comprised peripheral blood, sampled from a patient treated with proton-based radiotherapy. The source is a man aged 60 to 69 with pancreatic cancer.

The rearrangement uses TRBV5-6 and TRBJ1-3, with a weak D call TRBD1 (5 bases). In germline, CDR1 is SGHDT, CDR2 YYEEEE. V shed 2 bases and J shed 7 bases, with 13 bases lying between them. The CDR3 has 14 residues. CDR3 nucleotide sequence: TGTGCCAGCAGCTTAGGGACTTTCGGGAACACCATATATTTT. Its translation: CASSLGTFGNTIYF.

The chain recombines TRBV6-5 with TRBJ2-1, with 15 bases lining up with TRBD2. The trim removed 6 bases at V and 8 bases at J, leaving 5 bases unmatched. From germline, CDR1 is MNHEY and CDR2 SVGAGI. This CDR3 region has 15 residues. In DNA form, the CDR3 reads TGTGCCAGCAGCGGGACTAGCGGGAGGAGGGATGAGCAGTTCTTC. This gives the protein CASSGTSGRRDEQFF.

This clone came up once. The rearrangement joins TRBV18 to TRBJ2-1; the match to TRBD2 covers 9 bases. V lost 6 bases, J lost 1 base, and 4 bases stayed unmatched. There are 15 residues in the CDR3. Germline lookup yields CDR1 KGHSH and CDR2 LQKENI. The CDR3 spells CASSDSGRSYNEQFF. For the CDR3, the DNA is TGTGCCAGCTCCGACAGCGGGAGGTCCTACAATGAGCAGTTCTTC.

The genes are TRBV7-3 and TRBJ1-1; D call uncertain. V was pared by 2 bases and J by 1 base, with 5 bases between. CDR3 size: 13 residues. Germline CDR1 and CDR2: SGHTA and FQGTGA. The CDR3 nucleotides read TGTGCCAGCAGCTTACAACCGAACACTGAAGCTTTCTTT. Protein: CASSLQPNTEAFF. The full variable domain, completed using reference TRBV7-3 and TRBJ1-1, is GAGVSQTPSNKVTEKGKYVELRCDPISGHTALYWYRQSLGQGPEFLIYFQGTGAADDSGLPNDRFFAVRPEGSVSTLKIQRTERGDSAVYLCASSLQPNTEAFFGQGTRLTVV.

The chain employs TRBV29-1 and TRBJ2-3; no clear D. The CDR3 spans 14 residues. The V gene lost 4 bases and the J gene lost 4 bases, with 15 bases spanning the gap. Germline CDR1 reads SQVTM; CDR2 reads ANQGSEA. CDR3 sequence: CSVARVGMADTQYF. DNA of the CDR3: TGCAGCGTTGCTCGGGTAGGGATGGCAGATACGCAGTATTTT.

V and J are TRBV4-2 and TRBJ2-3; D unresolved. Looked up from germline, CDR1 is LGHNA and CDR2 is YNFKEQ. V lost 1 base and J lost 3, with 8 bases in between. The CDR3 runs to 14 residues. CDR3 residues: CASSQGVRTDTQYF. The CDR3 bases are TGTGCCAGCAGCCAAGGGGTGAGAACAGATACGCAGTATTTT.

This sequence joins TRBV9 and TRBJ1-1; D gene ambiguous. Per the germline V gene, CDR1 is SGDLS and CDR2 is YYNGEE. CDR3 length equals 13 residues. With 2 bases removed from V and 6 bases from J, the gap between germline ends came to 11 bases. The CDR3 DNA reads TGTGCCAGCAGCGTTGGGGATTTCGCTGAAGCTTTCTTT. It is translated as CASSVGDFAEAFF.

The rearrangement joins TRBV19 to TRBJ1-2; D perhaps matches TRBD1 (6 bases). This CDR3 is 14 amino acids long. Trimming pared 3 bases from V and 9 bases from J, leaving 17 bases between. CDR1 is LNHDA and CDR2 is SQIVND in the germline V gene (reference sequence). The CDR3 loop is CASSIAGAAPRYTF. The CDR3 bases are TGTGCCAGTAGTATCGCAGGGGCCGCGCCCCGCTACACCTTC.

CDR3 sequence: CATSRDGGDNQPQHF. The CDR3, as DNA: TGTGCCACCAGCAGAGATGGAGGAGACAATCAGCCCCAGCATTTT. The V call is TRBV15, the J call TRBJ1-5; no clear D. Trimming shortened V by 0 bases and J by 3 bases, and 9 bases separated the two germline ends. The CDR3 consists of 15 residues. Germline loops: CDR1 LNHNV, CDR2 YYDKDF (reference sequence).